This T cell receptor (beta chain) was sequenced in a study of vaccination and CD4 T cells after COVID-19 (dated 2022 in TCRdb). Regarding the research as a whole: Convalescent patients had a positive SARS-CoV-2 result on nasal swab PCR, and of these patients, about ten had mild disease and one had severe disease. In the convalescent cohort there were six males and four females, among whom were two Hispanic individuals, seven Caucasians, two Asians and one multiracial person. Participants got two doses of the Pfizer-BioNTech BNT162b2 vaccine (n=8) or two doses of the Moderna mRNA-1273 vaccine (n=2). Post-COVID blood samples from convalescent patients were collected a median of roughly 100 days after diagnosis, with a range of about 35 to 161 days. Post-vaccine blood samples were taken a median of about 72 days after the second vaccine dose, with a range of about 14 to 241 days. Culture stimuli were overlapping spike peptide pools from SARS-CoV-2 and from the common cold coronaviruses HCoV-NL63, HCoV-OC43 and HCoV-229E. Control cultures received a CEFX viral epitope pool as the positive control, an HIV-1 Nef peptide pool as the negative control, or no peptide. In 9 to 11 COVID-19 convalescent patients and a few infection-naive healthy vaccine recipients, researchers compared the spike-specific CD4+ TCR repertoire from before mRNA vaccination with the repertoire from after.

About this clonotype itself: It lacks a known antigen. No much larger clonotype is one base removed from it; base qualities were not supplied.

The investigation overall reported the following: Although the median number of SARS-CoV-2-reactive clonotypes went up from fewer than 25 after infection to 38 after vaccination, the increase was not significant. Relatively few convalescent patients were included in the study, and early timepoints after natural infection were not analyzed. Among the post-vaccine SARS-CoV-2-reactive clones in convalescent patients, a median roughly 85% showed up only after vaccination, which suggests vaccine-specific priming. Of the vaccine-specific clones found in convalescent patients, nearly all (304 of 307) were mono-reactive for SARS-CoV-2 spike instead of being cross-reactive with common cold coronaviruses.

Receptor amplification or capture employed PCR. DNA from cultured CD4+ T cells was subjected to TCR sequencing with the Oncomine TCR Beta short-read assay at the Johns Hopkins FTIC core. The QIAamp micro DNA kit was used to extract genomic DNA from the cultured CD4+ T cells. Oncomine TCR Beta libraries from cultured CD4+ T cells were pooled with unique dual indexes and sequenced on an Illumina iSeq 100. For the original study's pipeline: Non-productive sequences were removed, and CDR3s not starting with C, not ending with F or W, or shorter than 7 amino acids were discarded. Antigen-specific clonotypes were identified using the MANAFEST web application through comparison of peptide-stimulated wells with reference and other culture wells. Positive clones required FDR below 0.05, an odds ratio above 5, and productive frequency above 0.1% in at least two of three replicate wells. Clonotypes that were significantly expanded in both SARS-CoV-2 spike wells and at least one common cold coronavirus spike condition were defined as cross-reactive. Using R version 3.6.1, CDR3 homology was evaluated through Levenshtein distances (stringdist) along with unrooted phylogenetic trees (ape). TCRdb applied fastp at Q25 and MiXCR to the public reads, then kept only in-frame beta chains. Rows matching on CDR3 protein sequence are summarized as one entry with the most common DNA and genes. TCRdb, not the original authors, processed these V and J calls. This sample holds about 15,000 distinct CDR3 sequences; around 57% were observed only once. About 14% of the sample rests with the top ten.

V and J are trimmed by 3 bases and 3 bases, and the gene matches miss 3 bases of the junction. The CDR3 starts with the cysteine, ends with the phenylalanine, and has 15 residues. The retained sequence is limited to the CDR3, 45 bases, with the frame set at the first base. CDR1 and CDR2 are drawn from the germline V gene: SGDLS, YYNGEE. The sample's treatment or condition label, in plain terms: roughly 11-day PBMC culture with coronavirus spike peptide pools or control peptides (ViraFEST assay). The ViraFEST assay, used in the study, expanded antigen-specific T cells with peptide pools and then identified the expanded clonotypes through TCR sequencing. Positive SARS-CoV-2 PCR tests in the convalescent patients dated from March to December 2020, before Alpha, Beta and Delta variants emerged in the United States. Each well held 1.5 million to 2.5 million PBMCs cultured with roughly 10 ug/ml peptide pools in IMDM containing approximately 5% human AB serum and 7.5 to 10 IU/ml IL-2. On days 3 and 7, half of the culture medium was replaced with fresh IL-2-containing medium. After roughly nine days of culture, CD4+ T cells were isolated by negative selection using the EasySep CD4+ T cell isolation kit. Ficoll-Paque Plus gradient centrifugation was used to isolate PBMCs from whole blood, and the isolated PBMCs were then either used fresh or cryopreserved at -140C. In general, triplicate wells were set up for every culture condition.

The source material was CD4+ T cells from blood, cultured in vitro. Here the chain combines TRBV9 and TRBJ2-3; a stretch of 11 junction bases matches TRBD1. The sequence derives from a human donor who had recovered from COVID-19. CDR3 reads: CASSAGTGGTDTQYF. The nucleotide sequence reads as follows: TGTGCCAGCAGCGCCGGGACAGGGGGGACAGATACGCAGTATTTT.